The sequence of this TCR beta chain was determined in a study of glioma-infiltrating T cells after dendritic cell vaccination. The time point denotes: after dendritic cell vaccination, including at tumor progression/relapse. Only patients with spare fresh-frozen tumor and over two years of follow-up were included. Isocitrate dehydrogenase mutation was absent in all glioblastoma patients. PBMC sampling occurred before vaccination, two weeks after the third dose, and at progression. Remarks on this clone: Its cognate antigen is unknown.

The CDR3 runs to 14 residues. With 2 bases removed from V and 1 base from J, the gap between germline ends came to 8 bases. CDR1 is MNHNY, CDR2 SVGAGI, per germline (reference sequence). Overall study results and limits: Longer survival after dendritic cell vaccination followed higher pretreatment TIL content.

Clones were read by immunoSEQ multiplex PCR, and TCRdb kept only the in-frame ones, dropping some. The table has around 83,000 clones, approximately 81% seen once. The rearrangement uses TRBV6-6 and TRBJ2-5; maybe TRBD1 (6 bases). This sequence originates from a human donor with glioblastoma. Sequences were derived from blood, sampled after dendritic cell vaccination. The CDR3 bases are TGTGCCAGCAGTTACGGGGGCCTCCAAGAGACCCAGTACTTC. It codes for CASSYGGLQETQYF.